This TCR beta chain was recorded in a study of shared clonotypes between healthy human individuals. Study observations and caveats: Naive subsets usually exceeded memory subsets in estimated richness.

Germline CDR1 reads MNHEY; CDR2 reads SMNVEV (reference sequence). Between the trimmed V and J ends, which lost 1 base and 0 bases, there was a span of 9 bases. This CDR3 region has 16 residues. Healthy adults negative for HIV, lacking recent acute infections or vaccinations, served as donors. Note on this clone: Antigen: not known.

Some clones are missing from TCRdb's copy, which holds only in-frame ones; the method was immunoSEQ multiplex PCR. The repertoire holds a few million clones, around 90% seen once, with 0.37% in the top ten. The V and J genes are TRBV27 and TRBJ2-2, with no clear D. The sequencing input was naive CD4+ T cells from PBMCs. The subset was: CD45RA+ positively selected. This TCR came from a man aged 18 to 35 in good health. Some clones in this sample may be carry-over from other donors' samples. The CDR3, as DNA: TGTGCCAGCAGTTTATGGCAGAGAACGAACACCGGGGAGCTGTTTTTT. Its translation is CASSLWQRTNTGELFF.